The entry below describes one T cell receptor beta chain. The length of the CDR3 is 14 residues. Trimming cost V 4 bases and J 3 bases, with 11 bases left between them. Germline V gene sequence: CDR1 SNHLY, CDR2 FYNNEI. The data were obtained in a study of graft-versus-host responses after intestinal transplantation. Sequencing used immunoSEQ multiplex PCR; TCRdb keeps in-frame clones, though not all of them. The sample records some 70,000 clones, approximately 92% being singletons. The source is a human patient who received an intestinal transplant, so some T cells may come from the graft donor. J is TRBJ2-3 and V is TRBV2; TRBD2 is a possible D gene (5 bases). The sequenced sample was bone marrow, obtained approximately 740 days after intestinal transplantation. CDR3 nucleotides: TGTGCCAGCAGTGCCCGGACGGGGACAGATACGCAGTATTTT. Its protein is CASSARTGTDTQYF.